This T cell receptor beta chain was observed in a study of Ad26.COV2.S vaccination and SARS-CoV-2 variants (dated by TCRdb to the early 2020s). Context from the whole study: TCRbeta repertoire sequencing was used to assess the specificity and breadth of SARS-CoV-2-reactive T cell receptors after Ad26.COV2.S vaccination. A total of 32 samples were included in the TCR-sequenced set, comprising around 19 Ad26.COV2.S vaccine recipients, 5 placebo recipients and 8 SARS-CoV-2 convalescent individuals.

TCRbeta CDR3 regions were sequenced with the immunoSEQ Assay. After extraction, genomic DNA underwent amplification by bias-controlled multiplex PCR, followed by high-throughput sequencing. Per the source publication's procedure: To quantify the absolute abundance of every unique TCRbeta CDR3 region, sequences were collapsed and filtered. Usable DNA was measured by amplifying reference genes present in all nucleated cells, and TCRbeta template counts were normalized to that usable DNA to estimate T cell fraction. Repertoire TCRs were annotated as SARS-CoV-2-specific by exact matching of V gene, CDR3 amino acid sequence and J gene to a known reactive TCR set. The reference SARS-CoV-2 TCR set came from MIRA and was filtered for enrichment in COVID-19-positive ImmuneCODE repertoires, removing public or cross-reactive TCRs. Using the MIRA antigens, annotated TCRs were further analysed by specific ORF or by position within an ORF. Breadth was defined as annotated unique rearrangements over total unique productive rearrangements; depth was the summed frequency of those rearrangements. TCR breadth was compared between groups using two-sided Wilcoxon rank-sum tests. TCRdb took over this immuneACCESS table, retaining in-frame rearrangements with V and J assigned. Such tables are incomplete; in checked studies, under half of the missing clones stem from an unresolved V gene, and the remainder is unexplained. D and trimming were read from the DNA, whereas the V and J calls and clone size are those reported in that table. A total of about 350,000 clones appear in this sample, around 90% of them only once. The top ten constitute about 3.8% of the sample.

What the research found in general, with its limitations: After vaccination, spike-specific CD8+ and CD4+ T cell responses were reported to show substantial breadth. Compared with placebo recipients, Ad26.COV2.S recipients showed higher spike-specific TCR breadth (P = 0.0014). Vaccine and placebo recipients had comparable non-spike TCR breadth, which fits with the vaccine containing only spike. According to the authors, total T cell responses may have been underestimated by the TCR breadth and depth analyses.

Interpreted using the paper, the time point label stands for: individuals recovered from natural SARS-CoV-2 infection. Concerning this clone itself: Its binding antigen is unknown. No much larger clone is present one base from it, and per-base qualities are unavailable.

The TCR originated in a human donor who had recovered from COVID-19. The starting material was peripheral blood, obtained after recovery from COVID-19.

The CDR3 has the sequence CASSLEAGSNEQYF. The sequence in DNA is TGCGCCAGCAGCTTGGAGGCCGGTTCTAACGAGCAGTACTTC. The chain is assembled from TRBV5-1 and TRBJ2-7; the D gene lacks a confident call. Reading from cysteine to phenylalanine, the CDR3 counts 14 amino acids. CDR3 DNA is the only sequence kept; it has 42 bases, read in frame from the first base. The germline V gene supplies CDR1 SGHRS and CDR2 YFSETQ. The junction carries 12 bases between V and J, which are trimmed by 0 bases and 5 bases respectively.